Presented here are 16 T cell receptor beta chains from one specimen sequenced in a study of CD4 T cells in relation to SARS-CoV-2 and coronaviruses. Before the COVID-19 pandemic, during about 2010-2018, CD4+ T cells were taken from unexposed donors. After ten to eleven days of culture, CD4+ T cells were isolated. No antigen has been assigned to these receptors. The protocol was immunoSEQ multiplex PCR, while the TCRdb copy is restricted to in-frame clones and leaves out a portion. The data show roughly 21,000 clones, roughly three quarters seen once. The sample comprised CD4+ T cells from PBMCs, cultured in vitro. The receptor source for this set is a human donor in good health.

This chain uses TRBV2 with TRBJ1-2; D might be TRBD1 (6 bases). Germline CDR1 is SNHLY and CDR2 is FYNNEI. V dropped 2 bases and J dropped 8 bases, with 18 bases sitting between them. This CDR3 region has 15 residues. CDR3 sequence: CASSEFGAGVQGYTF. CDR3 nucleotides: TGTGCCAGCAGTGAATTCGGGGCAGGGGTTCAAGGCTACACCTTC.

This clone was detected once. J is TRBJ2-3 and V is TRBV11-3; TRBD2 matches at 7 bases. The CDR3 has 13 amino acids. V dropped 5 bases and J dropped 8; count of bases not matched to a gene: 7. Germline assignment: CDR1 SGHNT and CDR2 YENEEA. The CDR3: CASSPSSGGTQYF. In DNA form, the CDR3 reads TGTGCCAGCAGCCCTTCATCGGGAGGTACGCAGTATTTT.

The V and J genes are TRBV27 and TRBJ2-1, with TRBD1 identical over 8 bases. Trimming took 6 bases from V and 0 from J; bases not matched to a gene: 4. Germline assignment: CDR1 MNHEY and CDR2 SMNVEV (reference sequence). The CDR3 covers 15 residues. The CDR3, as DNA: TGTGCCAGCAGGATAGGACAGGGCTCCTACAATGAGCAGTTCTTC. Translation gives CASRIGQGSYNEQFF.

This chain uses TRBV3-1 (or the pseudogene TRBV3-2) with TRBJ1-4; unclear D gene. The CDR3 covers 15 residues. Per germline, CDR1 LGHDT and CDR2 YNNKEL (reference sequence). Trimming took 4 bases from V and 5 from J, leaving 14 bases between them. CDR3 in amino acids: CASSPDPTENEKLFF. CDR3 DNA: TGTGCCAGCAGCCCGGACCCAACCGAGAATGAAAAACTGTTTTTT.

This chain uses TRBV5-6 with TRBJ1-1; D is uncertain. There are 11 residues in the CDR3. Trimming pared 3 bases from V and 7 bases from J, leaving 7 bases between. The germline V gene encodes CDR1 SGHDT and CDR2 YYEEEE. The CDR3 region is CASSWSGEAFF. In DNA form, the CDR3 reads TGTGCCAGCAGCTGGAGCGGTGAAGCTTTCTTT.

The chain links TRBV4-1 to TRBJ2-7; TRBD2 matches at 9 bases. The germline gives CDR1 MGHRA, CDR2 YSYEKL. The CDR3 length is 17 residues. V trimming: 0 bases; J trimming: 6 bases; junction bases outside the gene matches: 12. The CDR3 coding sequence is TGCGCCAGCAGCCAAGATCGTCTGGTAGCGGGAGTCGCCGAGCAGTACTTC. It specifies CASSQDRLVAGVAEQYF.

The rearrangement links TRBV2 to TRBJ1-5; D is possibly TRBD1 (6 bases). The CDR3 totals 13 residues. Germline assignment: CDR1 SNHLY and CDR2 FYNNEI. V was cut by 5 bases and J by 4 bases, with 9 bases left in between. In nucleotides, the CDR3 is TGTGCCAGCAGTTTTACAGGGAATCAGCCCCAGCATTTT. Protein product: CASSFTGNQPQHF.

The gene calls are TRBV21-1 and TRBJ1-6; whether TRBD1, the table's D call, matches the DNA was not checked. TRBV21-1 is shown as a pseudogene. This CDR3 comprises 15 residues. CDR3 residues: CASSKGGQGSPPLHF. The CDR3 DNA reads TGTGCCAGCAGCAAAGGGGGGCAGGGAAGTCCACCCCTCCACTTT.

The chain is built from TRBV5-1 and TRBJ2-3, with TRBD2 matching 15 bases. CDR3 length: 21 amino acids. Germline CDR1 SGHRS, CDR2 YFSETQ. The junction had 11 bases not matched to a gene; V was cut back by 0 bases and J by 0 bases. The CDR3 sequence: CASSLDRGLAGGSSSTDTQYF. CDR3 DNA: TGCGCCAGCAGCTTGGATCGGGGACTAGCGGGAGGATCGTCCAGCACAGATACGCAGTATTTT.

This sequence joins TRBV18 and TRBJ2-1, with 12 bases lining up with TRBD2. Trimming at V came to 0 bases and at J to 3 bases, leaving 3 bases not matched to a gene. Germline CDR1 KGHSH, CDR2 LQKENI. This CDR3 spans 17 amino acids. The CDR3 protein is CASSPPGTSGYYNEQFF. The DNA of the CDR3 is TGTGCCAGCTCACCACCGGGGACTAGCGGGTACTACAATGAGCAGTTCTTC. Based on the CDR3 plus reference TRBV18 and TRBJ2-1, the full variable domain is NAGVMQNPRHLVRRRGQEARLRCSPMKGHSHVYWYRQLPEEGLKFMVYLQKENIIDESGMPKERFSAEFPKEGPSILRIQQVVRGDSAAYFCASSPPGTSGYYNEQFFGPGTRLTVL.

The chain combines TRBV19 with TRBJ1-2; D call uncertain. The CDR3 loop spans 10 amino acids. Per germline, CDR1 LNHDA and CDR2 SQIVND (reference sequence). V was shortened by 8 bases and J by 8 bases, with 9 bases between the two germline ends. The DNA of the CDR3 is TGTGCCAGTGGTAGGTCGGGCTACACCTTC. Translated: CASGRSGYTF.

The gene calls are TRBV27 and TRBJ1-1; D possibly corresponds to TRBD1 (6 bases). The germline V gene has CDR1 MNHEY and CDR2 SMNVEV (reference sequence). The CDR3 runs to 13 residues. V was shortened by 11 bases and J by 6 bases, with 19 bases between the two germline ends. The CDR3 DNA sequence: TGTGCCTCGGGGAGGCAGGGGTGGTCTGAAGCTTTCTTT. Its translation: CASGRQGWSEAFF.

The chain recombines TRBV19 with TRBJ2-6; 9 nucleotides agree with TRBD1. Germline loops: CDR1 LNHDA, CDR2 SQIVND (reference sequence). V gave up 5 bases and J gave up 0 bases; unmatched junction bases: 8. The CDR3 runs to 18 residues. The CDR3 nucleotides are TGTGCCAGTAGTCCGGGACAGGGACTAAACTCTGGGGCCAACGTCCTGACTTTC. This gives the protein CASSPGQGLNSGANVLTF.

The CDR3 coding sequence is TGTGCCAGCAGCTCCACAGGGGGTGATCACTATGGCTACACCTTC. This encodes CASSSTGGDHYGYTF. The V call is TRBV7-3, the J call TRBJ1-2; 8 bases fit TRBD1. Germline V CDR1 and CDR2: SGHTA, FQGTGA. The CDR3 spans 15 residues. V trimming: 4 bases; J trimming: 3 bases; junction bases outside the gene matches: 7.

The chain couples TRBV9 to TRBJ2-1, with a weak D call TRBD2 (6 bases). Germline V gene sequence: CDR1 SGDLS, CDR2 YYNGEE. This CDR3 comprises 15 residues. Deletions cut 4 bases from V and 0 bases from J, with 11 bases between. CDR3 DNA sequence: TGTGCCAGCAGCCCCAGACTAGGCTCCTACAATGAGCAGTTCTTC. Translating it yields CASSPRLGSYNEQFF.

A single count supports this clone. CDR3 amino acids: CASRRNNEQFF. The CDR3 DNA reads TGTGCCAGCAGGAGAAACAATGAGCAGTTCTTC. The gene calls are TRBV6-5 and TRBJ2-1; D remains ambiguous. Trimming removed 6 bases at V and 5 bases at J, with 5 bases between. This CDR3 has 11 residues. Germline assignment: CDR1 MNHEY and CDR2 SVGAGI.